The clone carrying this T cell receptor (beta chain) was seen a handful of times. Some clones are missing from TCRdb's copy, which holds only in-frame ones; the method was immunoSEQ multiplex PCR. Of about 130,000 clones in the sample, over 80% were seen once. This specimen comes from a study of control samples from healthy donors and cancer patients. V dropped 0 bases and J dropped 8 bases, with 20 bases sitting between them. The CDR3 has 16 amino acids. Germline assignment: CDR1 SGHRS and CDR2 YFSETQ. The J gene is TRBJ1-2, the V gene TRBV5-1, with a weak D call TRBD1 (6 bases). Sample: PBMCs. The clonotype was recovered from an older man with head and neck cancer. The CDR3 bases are TGCGCCAGCAGCTTGGACGGGACAAATGGGGTAGGGGGCTACACCTTC. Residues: CASSLDGTNGVGGYTF.